This T cell receptor beta chain came from a study of T-cell memory formation after mild COVID-19. Study-wide results and limits: The main location of contracting CD4+ clones was CM and EM, and that of contracting CD8+ clones was EMRA.

Trimming took 8 bases from V and 4 from J; bases not matched to a gene: 8. The CDR3 has 14 residues. TCR alpha and TCR beta cDNA libraries with sample barcodes and UMIs came from 5'RACE using constant-segment primers. TCRdb processed the 5' RACE reads anew with MiXCR; each CDR3 protein has one entry. The table shows some 320,000 distinct CDR3 sequences, with 15% to 20% occurring only once. At least ten counts were recorded for this clonotype. Its target is unknown. What was sequenced was PBMCs or a T cell subset sorted from them (not recorded which). This chain links TRBV23-1 with TRBJ2-1, with 7 bases that match TRBD1. TRBV23-1 is placed among ORFs of uncertain function. The sequence came from a man between 18 and 29 years old who had mild COVID-19 (a few samples of this study predate the infection). Cell type and time point are not known. CDR3 sequence reads: CASPGTALYNEQFF. The CDR3 nucleotides are TGCGCCAGCCCCGGGACAGCTTTATACAATGAGCAGTTCTTC.